This T cell receptor beta chain appears in the sequencing data of a study of cytomegalovirus exposure and HLA in healthy donors. CDR3 size: 13 residues. Germline values: CDR1 SGHNT, CDR2 YENEEA. Trimming left V 5 bases short and J 2 bases short, with 8 bases between. The PCR was carried out with 60 Vbeta primers and 13 Jbeta primers. Some clones are missing from TCRdb's copy, which holds only in-frame ones; the method was immunoSEQ multiplex PCR. Here the sample spans about 230,000 clones, just under 85% being singletons. The sample was PBMCs. The chain combines TRBV11-3 with TRBJ2-3, with a possible D match to TRBD1 (5 bases). The TCR was taken from a middle-aged woman in good health and CMV-seronegative. CDR3 sequence: CASSRGTTDTQYF. CDR3 nucleotide sequence: TGTGCCAGCAGCAGGGGCACCACAGATACGCAGTATTTT. Combining the CDR3 with reference TRBV11-3 and TRBJ2-3 gives the whole variable domain EAGVVQSPRYKIIEKKQPVAFWCNPISGHNTLYWYLQNLGQGPELLIRYENEEAVDDSQLPKDRFSAERLKGVDSTLKIQPAELGDSAVYLCASSRGTTDTQYFGPGTRLTVL.